At least ten counts were recorded for the clone carrying this TCR beta chain. This entry comes from a study of T cell repertoires in cytomegalovirus infection. This CDR3 is 16 amino acids long. Trimming removed 5 bases from V and 5 bases from J, with 19 bases in between. In germline, CDR1 is MDHEN, CDR2 SYDVKM. Each CDR3 protein gets one entry after TCRdb re-called the reads with MiXCR. The repertoire holds about 76,000 distinct CDR3 sequences, with approximately 3.7% as singletons. Sequenced sample: PBMCs. The chain has TRBV28 and TRBJ2-1; perhaps TRBD1 as D (6 bases). This clonotype was obtained from a human donor in good health (CMV status not recorded). Some clones in this sample may be carry-over from other donors' samples. The CDR3 DNA sequence: TGTGCCAGCAGTACCCTTACAGGGTTAGGCCACAATGAGCAGTTCTTC. As protein: CASSTLTGLGHNEQFF.